The rows below give T cell receptor beta chains drawn from one sample of a study of regulatory T cells in long-lasting Graves disease. A single record per CDR3 protein comes from TCRdb applying MiXCR to the multiplex PCR reads. The table lists 650,000 to 850,000 distinct CDR3 sequences, 30% of them singletons. The material was peripheral blood mononuclear cells (PBMCs), obtained when the disease was refractory, from a patient treated with antithyroid drugs. The source of these receptors is a female donor with Graves disease. Both conserved end residues are part of each CDR3. D genes are given only for firm matches. Clone size is stated in some rows and not others, as once, few, many or a class when expanded.

.	TRBV20-1	TRBJ1-4	TRBD1	TGCAGTGCTAGAGGGACAGGGGCTAATGAAAAACTGTTTTTT	CSARGTGANEKLFF
.	TRBV19	TRBJ1-5	TRBD1	TGTGCCAGCAGACAACGGACAGGTCAGCCCCAGCATTTT	CASRQRTGQPQHF
.	TRBV19	TRBJ1-1	TRBD1	TGTGCCAGTAGTATACAGGGGGTGAACACTGAAGCTTTCTTT	CASSIQGVNTEAFF
few	TRBV6-5	TRBJ2-7	.	TGTGCCAGCAGTTACGGGGACACCACTACCTCCTACGAGCAGTACTTC	CASSYGDTTTSYEQYF
.	TRBV25-1	TRBJ1-6	.	TGTGCCAGCAGTGAATATGGGGACGGTAATTCACCCCTCCACTTT	CASSEYGDGNSPLHF
.	TRBV30	TRBJ1-3	.	TGTGCCTTCGACAGATCCGTCTCTGGAAACACCATATATTTT	CAFDRSVSGNTIYF
many	TRBV12-3/TRBV12-4	TRBJ1-6	.	TGTGCCAGCAGTTTATGGATCGGGCAGGGGAATTCACCCCTCCACTTT	CASSLWIGQGNSPLHF
many	TRBV6-2/TRBV6-3	TRBJ1-2	.	TGTGCCAGCAGTTACTCGACCGGTGCAGGGCTCGGCTACACCTTC	CASSYSTGAGLGYTF
few	TRBV2	TRBJ1-5	TRBD1	TGTGCCAGCAGTGAATTTGTGTCAGGGGGACCCAATCAGCCCCAGCATTTT	CASSEFVSGGPNQPQHF
.	TRBV3-1	TRBJ2-7	TRBD2	TGTGCCAGCAGCCAAGATCCCCTAGCGGGGGCACCGGGCGAGCAGTACTTC	CASSQDPLAGAPGEQYF
.	TRBV14	TRBJ1-2	.	TGTGCCAGCAGCCAAGACATTCCCTATGGCTACACCTTC	CASSQDIPYGYTF
many	TRBV28	TRBJ1-1	TRBD1	TGTGCCAGCAGCTCAGGGGGAGCGAACACTGAAGCTTTCTTT	CASSSGGANTEAFF